The source of this T cell receptor beta chain is a study of cytomegalovirus exposure and HLA in healthy donors. Remarks on this clone: Its antigen is as yet unknown.

The study ran its PCR with 60 Vbeta and 13 Jbeta primers. Some clones are missing from TCRdb's copy, which holds only in-frame ones; the method was immunoSEQ multiplex PCR. Among 120,000 or so clones listed, about 83% were seen once. Study-wide points: Being productive about 87% or about 30% of the time was typical of most TCR beta V segments in an earlier analysis. Researchers catalogued some 160 TCR beta chains as cytomegalovirus-associated.

This sequence originates from a woman between 40 and 55 years old in good health and CMV-seropositive. Material for sequencing was PBMCs.

This CDR3 reads CASSSFGRREARRTQYF. The CDR3 nucleotides are TGTGCCAGCAGCTCGTTCGGGCGGCGGGAGGCCCGTCGTACGCAGTATTTT. V and J are TRBV11-2 and TRBJ2-3, with 8 bases fitting TRBD2. Trimming took 4 bases from V and 8 from J; bases not matched to a gene: 17. The CDR3 is 17 amino acids. Germline V gene data show CDR1 as SGHAT and CDR2 as FQNNGV. Supplemented by reference TRBV11-2 and TRBJ2-3, the full variable domain reads EAGVAQSPRYKIIEKRQSVAFWCNPISGHATLYWYQQILGQGPKLLIQFQNNGVVDDSQLPKDRFSAERLKGVDSTLKIQPAKLEDSAVYLCASSSFGRREARRTQYFGPGTRLTVL.